This TCR beta chain derives from a study of T cells in Graves' hyperthyroidism and ophthalmopathy. RNA transcripts gave rise to amplified TCR beta CDR3 regions. A first-round RT-PCR of the TCR CDR3 used the HTBI primer set. In TCRdb, the multiplex PCR reads were re-called with MiXCR into one record per CDR3 protein. The repertoire holds 270,000 or so distinct CDR3 sequences, with approximately 26% as singletons. The CDR3 consists of 17 residues. Looked up from germline, CDR1 is LNHNV and CDR2 is YYDKDF (reference sequence). The ends lost 0 bases at V and 6 bases at J; junction bases unmatched: 6. The TCR originated in a man aged 35 to 55 with Graves' hyperthyroidism that later progressed to Graves' ophthalmopathy. The rearrangement uses TRBV15 and TRBJ2-7; 15 bases match TRBD2. The sequencing input was blood. CDR3 loop: CATSRDQPGLAGGEQYF. The CDR3 nucleotides read TGTGCCACCAGCAGAGACCAGCCGGGACTAGCGGGAGGCGAGCAGTACTTC.